Below, one T cell receptor beta chain is given with its context. The table came from immunoSEQ multiplex PCR; TCRdb's copy has only in-frame clones and leaves some out. The sample lists fewer than 300,000 clones; almost 85% were seen once. This sample was taken from a study of blood T cell repertoires in COVID-19. The CDR3 spans 19 residues. CDR1 is KGHSH, CDR2 LQKENI, per germline. V dropped 0 bases and J dropped 2; count of bases not matched to a gene: 10. This sequence originates from a man between 50 and 59 years old with active or convalescent COVID-19. The sequencing input was peripheral blood. The chain carries TRBV18 and TRBJ2-1; 10 nucleotides line up with TRBD2. The CDR3 loop is CASSPPVTSGRGAYNEQFF. The CDR3 DNA reads TGTGCCAGCTCACCACCAGTGACTAGCGGGCGGGGGGCCTACAATGAGCAGTTCTTC.